This entry lists 32 T cell receptor beta chains sequenced from one sample in a study of T cell responses to AZD1222 COVID-19 vaccine. Some clones are missing from TCRdb's copy, which holds only in-frame ones; the method was immunoSEQ multiplex PCR. This sample carries 100,000 to 120,000 clones, less than 95% of them seen once, and the ten largest clones take about 7.8%. Here the sequenced sample was peripheral blood, taken on day 0 of AZD1222 vaccination. These receptors originate from an adult in good health.

The rearrangement uses TRBV19 and TRBJ1-5; TRBD1 aligns across 7 bases. The germline V gene encodes CDR1 LNHDA and CDR2 SQIVND (reference sequence). The CDR3 sequence is 14 residues long. The V and J ends lost 3 bases and 4 bases, in that order; junction bases with no gene match: 3. The CDR3 coding sequence is TGTGCCAGTAGTATGACAGGGAGTAATCAGCCCCAGCATTTT. It codes for CASSMTGSNQPQHF.

This chain joins TRBV7-9 and TRBJ2-2; D is unresolved. Trimming removed 11 bases at V and 3 bases at J, with 4 bases between. The CDR3 covers 10 residues. Germline V gene data show CDR1 as SEHNR and CDR2 as FQNEAQ (reference sequence). The CDR3, as DNA: TGTGCCCAGGACACCGGGGAGCTGTTTTTT. Protein sequence: CAQDTGELFF.

The V call is TRBV28, the J call TRBJ1-2; possible D gene TRBD1, 6 bases. Per germline, CDR1 MDHEN and CDR2 SYDVKM. The CDR3 contains 16 residues. V was pared by 7 bases and J by 0 bases, with 18 bases between. The CDR3 spells CASTPADGGSNYGYTF. The CDR3 DNA sequence: TGTGCCAGCACCCCCGCGGATGGGGGCTCTAACTATGGCTACACCTTC.

The rearrangement links TRBV6-2 or TRBV6-3 to TRBJ1-5, with D possibly being TRBD1 (5 bases). The V end lost 0 bases, the J end lost 5 bases, and 8 bases lay between the germline ends. The CDR3 extends over 14 amino acids. Germline CDR1 is MNHEY and CDR2 is SVGEGT. The CDR3 spells CASSYSSRDQPQHF. As DNA, the CDR3 is TGTGCCAGCAGTTACTCTTCCAGGGATCAGCCCCAGCATTTT.

This chain uses TRBV10-3 with TRBJ1-3, with no clear D. Germline CDR1 reads ENHRY; CDR2 reads SYGVKD. The CDR3 contains 14 residues. Trimming left V 0 bases short and J 4 bases short, with 7 bases between. The CDR3 sequence: CAISESAYGNTIYF. In nucleotides, the CDR3 is TGTGCCATCAGTGAGTCGGCGTACGGAAACACCATATATTTT.

This clone has a single count. This rearrangement joins TRBV6-5 to TRBJ2-2; 9 bases match TRBD1. CDR1 is MNHEY, CDR2 SVGAGI, per germline. The V segment lost 5 bases and the J segment 17 bases; nucleotides outside the gene matches: 12. This CDR3 spans 13 amino acids. The CDR3 protein is CASSHGTGHGVFF. The CDR3, as DNA: TGTGCCAGCAGTCATGGGACAGGGCATGGGGTATTTTTT.

J is TRBJ2-7 and V is TRBV10-2; D remains ambiguous. Trimming pared 0 bases from V and 7 bases from J, leaving 16 bases between. CDR1 and CDR2 (germline): WSHSY, SAAADI. The CDR3 sequence is 15 residues long. CDR3 residues: CASSESRISYEEQYF. The CDR3 coding sequence is TGCGCCAGCAGTGAGTCGAGGATTTCCTACGAGGAGCAGTACTTC.

This chain connects TRBV6-1 to TRBJ2-6; D unresolved. Deletions cut 4 bases from V and 1 base from J, with 11 bases between. The CDR3 is 16 residues long. The V gene's germline CDR1 is MNHNS and CDR2 SASEGT. The CDR3 coding sequence is TGTGCCAGCAGTGGGGTTTCCGCTTCTGGGGCCAACGTCCTGACTTTC. Translation gives CASSGVSASGANVLTF.

The chain uses TRBV28 and TRBJ1-6, with 8 bases aligning to TRBD1. From germline, CDR1 is MDHEN and CDR2 SYDVKM. V trimming: 7 bases; J trimming: 5 bases; junction bases outside the gene matches: 13. This CDR3 comprises 17 residues. The CDR3, as DNA: TGTGCCAGCAACCAGGGGGCGCGGCTCTTTGATAATTCACCCCTCCACTTT. This codes for CASNQGARLFDNSPLHF. Supplemented by reference TRBV28 and TRBJ1-6, the full variable domain reads DVKVTQSSRYLVKRTGEKVFLECVQDMDHENMFWYRQDPGLGLRLIYFSYDVKMKEKGDIPEGYSVSREKKERFSLILESASTNQTSMYLCASNQGARLFDNSPLHFGNGTRLTVT.

The chain carries TRBV9 and TRBJ2-7; 7 bases are shared with TRBD2. V shed 4 bases, J shed 7 bases, and the junction held 11 bases outside the gene matches. Germline V CDR1 and CDR2: SGDLS, YYNGEE. This CDR3 has 14 amino acids. The CDR3 here is CASSPVGGSEEQYF. The DNA for the CDR3 is TGTGCCAGCAGCCCCGTGGGGGGGTCAGAAGAGCAGTACTTC.

The chain links TRBV11-3 to TRBJ2-1, with D uncertain. With 0 bases removed from V and 4 bases from J, the gap between germline ends came to 10 bases. The CDR3 consists of 15 residues. The germline V gene encodes CDR1 SGHNT and CDR2 YENEEA. CDR3 residues: CASSLDSADYNEQFF. CDR3 DNA sequence: TGTGCCAGCAGCTTAGACAGCGCGGATTACAATGAGCAGTTCTTC.

This clone was detected only once. This chain connects TRBV10-2 to TRBJ2-1; 9 bases are a match to TRBD2. This CDR3 is 17 amino acids long. Germline V gene data show CDR1 as WSHSY and CDR2 as SAAADI. Losses at the gene ends were 4 bases for V and 7 bases for J; bases not matched to a gene: 14. The CDR3 nucleotides read TGCGCCAGCAGTGTGCGGGGGGGCGTGTCCTTGGGGAATGAGCAGTTCTTC. Protein: CASSVRGGVSLGNEQFF.

This chain joins TRBV7-6 and TRBJ2-7, with 8 bases lining up with TRBD1. CDR3 length: 15 amino acids. CDR1 is SGHVS and CDR2 is FNYEAQ in the germline V gene. The ends lost 0 bases at V and 5 bases at J; junction bases unmatched: 6. As DNA, the CDR3 is TGTGCCAGCAGCTTAGCAGACAGGGGAGTGGACGAGCAGTACTTC. Protein sequence: CASSLADRGVDEQYF.

This chain links TRBV6-5 with TRBJ1-1; 11 bases line up with TRBD1. J gave up 6 bases and V 7 bases, and 4 bases lay outside the gene matches. The V gene's germline CDR1 is MNHEY and CDR2 SVGAGI. This CDR3 has 13 amino acids. For the CDR3, the DNA is TGTGCCAGCACGGGACAGGGGGTCTCTGAAGCTTTCTTT. The encoded protein is CASTGQGVSEAFF.

The chain combines TRBV5-1 with TRBJ1-2; 11 bases agree with TRBD1. Trimming took 1 base from V and 8 from J; bases not matched to a gene: 7. The CDR3 length is 15 residues. Germline V CDR1 and CDR2: SGHRS, YFSETQ. The CDR3 spells CASSLSGQGVDGYTF. The CDR3 DNA is TGCGCCAGCAGCTTGTCGGGACAGGGGGTCGACGGCTACACCTTC.

V gene TRBV12-5 combines with J gene TRBJ2-5; TRBD2 agrees at 7 bases. CDR3 length equals 14 residues. V lost 4 bases, J lost 1 base, and 3 bases stayed unmatched. The V gene's germline CDR1 is LGHNT and CDR2 FRNRAP. CDR3 nucleotide sequence: TGTGCTAGTGGTTGGGGGGGTTTCCAAGAGACCCAGTACTTC. Its translation: CASGWGGFQETQYF.

This chain links TRBV4-1 with TRBJ2-1; TRBD2 matches at 10 bases. V lost 0 bases, J lost 7 bases, and 9 bases stayed unmatched. In germline, CDR1 is MGHRA, CDR2 YSYEKL. This CDR3 is 17 amino acids long. Here the CDR3 reads CASSQERGLAGENEQFF. Here the CDR3 DNA reads TGCGCCAGCAGCCAAGAAAGAGGGCTAGCGGGGGAAAATGAGCAGTTCTTC.

This chain links TRBV6-5 with TRBJ2-1; 10 bases agree with TRBD2. This CDR3 contains 15 residues. Germline CDR1 is MNHEY and CDR2 is SVGAGI. The V and J ends lost 5 bases and 10 bases, in that order; junction bases with no gene match: 11. CDR3 sequence reads: CASSPRRAGGREQFF. Here the CDR3 DNA reads TGTGCCAGCAGTCCACGTAGAGCGGGGGGGCGGGAGCAGTTCTTC.

The chain recombines TRBV6-5 with TRBJ1-5; D unresolved. Trimming took off 6 bases at V and 0 bases at J, with 9 bases between the two ends. The CDR3 length is 14 residues. Germline V CDR1 and CDR2: MNHEY, SVGAGI. This chain's CDR3 is CASRTDYSNQPQHF. CDR3 nucleotides: TGTGCCAGCAGGACGGACTATAGCAATCAGCCCCAGCATTTT.

The chain links TRBV7-9 to TRBJ2-7; D gene ambiguous. Germline-derived CDR1 and CDR2 are SEHNR and FQNEAQ (reference sequence). The length of the CDR3 is 12 residues. Deletions cut 1 base from V and 5 bases from J, with 6 bases between. This chain's CDR3 is CASSLGANEQYF. In nucleotides, the CDR3 is TGTGCCAGCAGCTTAGGGGCCAACGAGCAGTACTTC.

This clone was picked up a small number of times. The gene calls are TRBV6-5 and TRBJ1-2, with D tentatively TRBD1 (5 bases). CDR3 length: 15 amino acids. Deletions cut 5 bases from V and 5 bases from J, with 18 bases between. Germline V lookup: CDR1 MNHEY, CDR2 SVGAGI. The CDR3, as DNA: TGTGCCAGCAGTCGGGACCCCCATTCGACATATGGCTACACCTTC. As protein: CASSRDPHSTYGYTF.

The V call is TRBV18, the J call TRBJ1-5; D may be TRBD1 (5 bases). V shed 0 bases and J shed 0 bases, with 9 bases lying between them. Germline CDR1 is KGHSH and CDR2 is LQKENI. The CDR3 sequence is 16 residues long. CDR3 nucleotides: TGTGCCAGCTCACCACCGGGGGACCCTAGCAATCAGCCCCAGCATTTT. It codes for CASSPPGDPSNQPQHF. The full variable domain, its missing parts supplied by reference TRBV18 and TRBJ1-5, is NAGVMQNPRHLVRRRGQEARLRCSPMKGHSHVYWYRQLPEEGLKFMVYLQKENIIDESGMPKERFSAEFPKEGPSILRIQQVVRGDSAAYFCASSPPGDPSNQPQHFGDGTRLSIL.

The rearrangement links TRBV7-6 to TRBJ1-3; 10 nucleotides align to TRBD1. In germline, CDR1 is SGHVS, CDR2 FNYEAQ. The CDR3 length is 17 residues. The V gene end was trimmed by 0 bases and the J gene end by 4 bases; junction bases not matched to a gene: 6. The CDR3 loop reads CASSLARQGARGNTIYF. CDR3 coding DNA: TGTGCCAGCAGCTTAGCGCGACAGGGGGCTCGGGGAAACACCATATATTTT.

By its share, this clone is medium-sized. V is TRBV30 and J is TRBJ1-2; no clear D gene. Trimming shortened V by 4 bases and J by 0 bases, and 6 bases separated the two germline ends. This CDR3 comprises 12 residues. Germline lookup yields CDR1 GTSNPN and CDR2 SVGIG (reference sequence). CDR3 residues: CAWTATNYGYTF. The CDR3 bases are TGTGCCTGGACAGCGACTAACTATGGCTACACCTTC.

V is TRBV10-2 and J is TRBJ2-2; D could derive from TRBD1 or TRBD2 (6 bases each). CDR1 and CDR2 (germline): WSHSY, SAAADI. Trimming took 6 bases from V and 0 from J, leaving 14 bases between them. This CDR3 is 16 amino acids long. CDR3: CASRLPGASNTGELFF. CDR3 sequence (DNA): TGCGCCAGCAGGCTTCCGGGGGCCTCGAACACCGGGGAGCTGTTTTTT.

This chain connects TRBV2 to TRBJ1-5; 7 bases line up with TRBD1. The CDR3 sequence is 13 residues long. The germline V gene has CDR1 SNHLY and CDR2 FYNNEI. J gave up 7 bases and V 6 bases, and 6 bases lay outside the gene matches. The CDR3 nucleotides are TGTGCCAGCAGCCCACAGGGGAGGCAGCCCCAGCATTTT. Residues: CASSPQGRQPQHF.

The rearrangement links TRBV28 to TRBJ1-1; weak D call: TRBD1 (5 bases). This CDR3 is built from 14 residues. Germline CDR1 reads MDHEN; CDR2 reads SYDVKM. Deletions cut 6 bases from V and 3 bases from J, with 14 bases between. The CDR3 DNA follows: TGTGCCAGCAGCGCCGGGTCAGGGTACACTGAAGCTTTCTTT. It specifies CASSAGSGYTEAFF.

This clone came up once. The rearrangement joins TRBV2 to TRBJ1-2; tentative D call: TRBD1 (5 bases). The CDR3 has 11 residues. The germline CDR1 and CDR2 sequences are SNHLY and FYNNEI. Between the trimmed V and J ends, which lost 6 bases and 7 bases, there was a span of 9 bases. The CDR3 DNA sequence: TGTGCCAGCAGGGGCGGGGGTGGCTACACCTTC. This translates into CASRGGGGYTF.

V is TRBV28 and J is TRBJ1-5, with no clear D. The CDR3 length is 15 residues. CDR1 and CDR2 from the germline V gene are MDHEN and SYDVKM. Trimming shortened V by 5 bases and J by 4 bases, and 15 bases separated the two germline ends. CDR3 nucleotide sequence: TGTGCCAGCAGTCATGAAGGAGCGGGAAATCAGCCCCAGCATTTT. This gives the protein CASSHEGAGNQPQHF.

The chain uses TRBV5-5 and TRBJ2-5; no definite D call. CDR3 length: 14 residues. Trimming cost V 1 base and J 0 bases, with 7 bases left between them. CDR1 and CDR2 from the germline V gene are SGHKS and YYEKEE (reference sequence). DNA of the CDR3: TGTGCCAGCAGCTTGTATTTATACCAAGAGACCCAGTACTTC. Translated, it gives CASSLYLYQETQYF.

The chain recombines TRBV30 with TRBJ2-6, with TRBD1 matching over 8 bases. Trimming took 1 base from V and 1 from J; bases not matched to a gene: 0. This CDR3 spans 15 amino acids. CDR1 GTSNPN and CDR2 SVGIG come from the germline V gene (reference sequence). CDR3 amino acids: CAWSGTGSGANVLTF. DNA of the CDR3: TGTGCCTGGAGTGGGACAGGGTCTGGGGCCAACGTCCTGACTTTC.

The chain uses TRBV7-9 and TRBJ2-5; D uncertain. The CDR3 has 16 residues. The V end was cut by 5 bases, the J end by 1 base, with 17 bases between. CDR1 is SEHNR and CDR2 is FQNEAQ in the germline V gene (reference sequence). The CDR3 is CASSPQEYLAQETQYF. The CDR3, as DNA: TGTGCCAGCAGCCCTCAGGAATACTTAGCCCAAGAGACCCAGTACTTC. The full variable domain, in which reference TRBV7-9 and TRBJ2-5 provide the parts outside the CDR3, is DTGVSQNPRHKITKRGQNVTFRCDPISEHNRLYWYRQTLGQGPEFLTYFQNEAQLEKSRLLSDRFSAERPKGSFSTLEIQRTEQGDSAMYLCASSPQEYLAQETQYFGPGTRLLVL.